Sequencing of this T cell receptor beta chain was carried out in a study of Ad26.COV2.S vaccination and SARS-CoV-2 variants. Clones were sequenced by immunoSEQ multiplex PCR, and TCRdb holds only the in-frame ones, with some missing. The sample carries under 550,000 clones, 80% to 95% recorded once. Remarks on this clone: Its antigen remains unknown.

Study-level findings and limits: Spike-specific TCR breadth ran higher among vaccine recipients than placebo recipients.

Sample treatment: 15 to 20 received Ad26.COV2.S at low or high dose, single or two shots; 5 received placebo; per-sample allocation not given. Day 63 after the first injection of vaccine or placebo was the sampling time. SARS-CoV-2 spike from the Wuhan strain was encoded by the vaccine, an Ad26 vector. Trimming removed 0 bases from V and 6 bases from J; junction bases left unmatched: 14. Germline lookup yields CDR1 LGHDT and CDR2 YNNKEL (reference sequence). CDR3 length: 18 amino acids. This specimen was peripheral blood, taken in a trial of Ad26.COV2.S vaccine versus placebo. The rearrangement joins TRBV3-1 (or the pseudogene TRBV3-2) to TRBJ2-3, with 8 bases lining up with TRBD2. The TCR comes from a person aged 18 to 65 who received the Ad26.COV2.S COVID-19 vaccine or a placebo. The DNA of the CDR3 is TGTGCCAGCAGCCAAGATGGAACGGGAGGGCCGGTTGTCGATACGCAGTATTTT. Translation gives CASSQDGTGGPVVDTQYF.